This TCR beta chain is from a study of neurological immune-mediated disorders. There are 15 residues in the CDR3. The V gene's germline CDR1 is MNHNY and CDR2 SVGAGI (reference sequence). The ends lost 6 bases at V and 2 bases at J; junction bases unmatched: 4. The cDNA was synthesized by means of template-switch 5'RACE, which was carried out with 10-nucleotide random UMIs. MiXCR, run by TCRdb on the 5' RACE reads, gives a single entry per CDR3 protein. This table holds around 38,000 distinct CDR3 sequences, approximately 14% found once. The cells used in sorted libraries, CD4+ or CD8+ T cells, numbered 750,000 to 1,000,000.

The sequence came from a woman aged 60-75 years with HTLV-1-associated myelopathy (HAM/TSP). This chain joins TRBV6-6 and TRBJ1-5, with 10 bases matching TRBD1. The sample taken for sequencing was CD4+ T cells from blood. In DNA form, the CDR3 reads TGTGCCAGCAGATCCGGGACAGGGGGCAATCAGCCCCAGCATTTT. It specifies CASRSGTGGNQPQHF.